In its sample, the clone carrying this T cell receptor beta chain was seen a few times. Its antigen is still unknown. Being off target in a library aimed at alpha chains, this beta chain has a size of little meaning. Every TCR cDNA molecule bore its own unique molecular identifier. Each CDR3 protein gets one entry after TCRdb re-called the 5' RACE reads with MiXCR. The sample lists about 15,000 distinct CDR3 sequences, approximately 6.2% occurring once. The CDR3 length is 15 residues. This specimen belongs to a study of spatial heterogeneity in lung cancer. The time point here: sample taken at primary tumor resection. Samples were donated by 72 untreated early-stage non-small cell lung cancer patients. Study-wide points: How many expanded intratumoral alpha and beta TCRs were present tracked the tumor mutation count, which was a count of nonsynonymous mutations.

This sequence joins TRBV21-1 and TRBJ1-4; TRBD1 is taken as the D call from the table, unchecked against the DNA. TRBV21-1 represents a pseudogene. The receptor was isolated from a male donor with early-stage non-small cell lung cancer. Specimen: lung tumor tissue, collected at surgery. The DNA of the CDR3 is TGTGCCAGCAGCAAAGCGGGCCAGGGAATTGAAAAACTGTTTTTT. Amino acids: CASSKAGQGIEKLFF.